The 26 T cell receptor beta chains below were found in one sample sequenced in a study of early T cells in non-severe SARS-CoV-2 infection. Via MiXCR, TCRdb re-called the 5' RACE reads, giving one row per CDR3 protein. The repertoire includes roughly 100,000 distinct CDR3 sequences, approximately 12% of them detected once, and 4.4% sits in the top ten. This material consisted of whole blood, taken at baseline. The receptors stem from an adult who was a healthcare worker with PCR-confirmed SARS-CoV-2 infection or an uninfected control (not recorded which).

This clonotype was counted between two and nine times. This CDR3 reads CASSSWDGETQYF. The CDR3 DNA reads as TGTGCCAGCAGCTCCTGGGACGGAGAGACCCAGTACTTC. V gene TRBV7-8 combines with J gene TRBJ2-5, with D tentatively TRBD1 or TRBD2 (5 bases each). With 4 bases removed from V and 4 bases from J, the gap between germline ends came to 10 bases. Per germline, CDR1 SGHVS and CDR2 FQNEAQ. The CDR3 spans 13 residues.

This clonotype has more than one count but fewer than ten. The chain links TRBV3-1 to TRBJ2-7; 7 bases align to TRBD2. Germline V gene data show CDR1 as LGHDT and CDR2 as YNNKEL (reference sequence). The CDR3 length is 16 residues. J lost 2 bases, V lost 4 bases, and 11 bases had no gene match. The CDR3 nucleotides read TGTGCCAGCAGCCCACCCCCCACTAGCGCGGCCTACGAGCAGTACTTC. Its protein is CASSPPPTSAAYEQYF.

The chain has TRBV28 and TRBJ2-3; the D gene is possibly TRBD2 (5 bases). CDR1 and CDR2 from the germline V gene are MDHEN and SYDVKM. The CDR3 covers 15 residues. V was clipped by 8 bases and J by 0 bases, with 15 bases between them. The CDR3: CASHTEQRSTDTQYF. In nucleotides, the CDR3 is TGTGCCAGCCATACAGAACAGCGGAGCACAGATACGCAGTATTTT.

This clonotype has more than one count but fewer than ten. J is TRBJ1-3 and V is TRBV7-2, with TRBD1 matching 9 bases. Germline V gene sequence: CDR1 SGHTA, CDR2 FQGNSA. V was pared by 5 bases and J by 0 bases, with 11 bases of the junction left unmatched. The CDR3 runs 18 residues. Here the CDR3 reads CASSHRDRVMSSGNTIYF. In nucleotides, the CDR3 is TGTGCCAGCAGCCACCGGGACAGGGTTATGAGCTCTGGAAACACCATATATTTT.

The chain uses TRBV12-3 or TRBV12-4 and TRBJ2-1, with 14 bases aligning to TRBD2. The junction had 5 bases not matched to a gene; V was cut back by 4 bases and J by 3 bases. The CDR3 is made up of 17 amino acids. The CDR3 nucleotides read TGTGCCAGCAGTTCCCGACTAGCGGGGGGGCTCTACAATGAGCAGTTCTTC. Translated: CASSSRLAGGLYNEQFF.

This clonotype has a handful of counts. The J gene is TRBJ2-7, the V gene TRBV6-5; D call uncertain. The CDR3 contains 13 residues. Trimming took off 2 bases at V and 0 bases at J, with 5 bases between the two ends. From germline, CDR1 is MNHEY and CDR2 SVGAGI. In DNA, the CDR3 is TGTGCCAGCAGTTACCAGAGCTCCTACGAGCAGTACTTC. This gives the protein CASSYQSSYEQYF.

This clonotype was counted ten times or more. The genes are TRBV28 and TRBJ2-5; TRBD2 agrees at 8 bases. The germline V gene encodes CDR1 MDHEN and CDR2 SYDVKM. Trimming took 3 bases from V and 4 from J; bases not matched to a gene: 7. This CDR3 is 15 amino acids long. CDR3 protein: CASSFLRGGGETQYF. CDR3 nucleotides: TGTGCCAGCAGTTTTCTTCGGGGGGGTGGAGAGACCCAGTACTTC.

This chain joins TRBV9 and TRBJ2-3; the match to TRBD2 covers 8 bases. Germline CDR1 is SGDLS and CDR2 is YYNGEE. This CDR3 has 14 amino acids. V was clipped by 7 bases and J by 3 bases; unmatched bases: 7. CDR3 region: CASSIAGRTDTQYF. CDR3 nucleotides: TGTGCCAGCTCGATAGCGGGGAGGACAGATACGCAGTATTTT. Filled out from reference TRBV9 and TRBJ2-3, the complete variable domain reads DSGVTQTPKHLITATGQRVTLRCSPRSGDLSVYWYQQSLDQGLQFLIQYYNGEERAKGNILERFSAQQFPDLHSELNLSSLELGDSALYFCASSIAGRTDTQYFGPGTRLTVL.

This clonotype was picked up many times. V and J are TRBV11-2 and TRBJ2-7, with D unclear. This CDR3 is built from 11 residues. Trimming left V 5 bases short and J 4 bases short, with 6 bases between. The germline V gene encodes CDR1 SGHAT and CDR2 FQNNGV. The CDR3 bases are TGTGCCAGCAGCGTCACTTACGAGCAGTACTTC. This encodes CASSVTYEQYF.

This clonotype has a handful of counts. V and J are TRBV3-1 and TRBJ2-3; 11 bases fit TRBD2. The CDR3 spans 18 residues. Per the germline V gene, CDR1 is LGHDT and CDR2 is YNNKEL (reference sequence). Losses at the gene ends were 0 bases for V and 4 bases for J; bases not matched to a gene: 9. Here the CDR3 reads CASSQEAPLSGGADTQYF. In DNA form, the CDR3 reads TGTGCCAGCAGCCAAGAAGCCCCCCTTAGCGGGGGGGCAGATACGCAGTATTTT.

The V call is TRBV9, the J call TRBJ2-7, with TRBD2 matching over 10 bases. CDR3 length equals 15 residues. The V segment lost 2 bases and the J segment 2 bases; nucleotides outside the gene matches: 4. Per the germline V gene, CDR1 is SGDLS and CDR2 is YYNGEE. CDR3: CASSVRAGGPYEQYF. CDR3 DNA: TGTGCCAGCAGCGTCCGAGCGGGAGGGCCCTACGAGCAGTACTTC.

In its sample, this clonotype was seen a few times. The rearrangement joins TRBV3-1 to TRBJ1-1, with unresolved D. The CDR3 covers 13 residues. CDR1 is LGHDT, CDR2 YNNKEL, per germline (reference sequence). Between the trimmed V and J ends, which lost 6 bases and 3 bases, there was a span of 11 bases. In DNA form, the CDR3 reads TGTGCCAGCAGATATTGGGGTGACACTGAAGCTTTCTTT. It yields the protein CASRYWGDTEAFF. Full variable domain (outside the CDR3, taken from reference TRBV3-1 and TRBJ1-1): DTAVSQTPKYLVTQMGNDKSIKCEQNLGHDTMYWYKQDSKKFLKIMFSYNNKELIINETVPNRFSPKSPDKAHLNLHINSLELGDSAVYFCASRYWGDTEAFFGQGTRLTVV.

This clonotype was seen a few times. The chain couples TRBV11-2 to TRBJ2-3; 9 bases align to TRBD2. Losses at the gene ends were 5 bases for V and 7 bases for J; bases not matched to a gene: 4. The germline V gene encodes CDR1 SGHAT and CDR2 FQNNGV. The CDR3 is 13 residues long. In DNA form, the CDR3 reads TGTGCCAGCAGCCGCGGGGGGGAATATACGCAGTATTTT. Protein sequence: CASSRGGEYTQYF.

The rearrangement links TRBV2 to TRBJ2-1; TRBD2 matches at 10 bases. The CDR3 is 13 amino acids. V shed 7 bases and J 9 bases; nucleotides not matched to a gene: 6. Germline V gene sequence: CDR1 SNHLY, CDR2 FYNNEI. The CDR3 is CASTSGGAAEQFF. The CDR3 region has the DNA TGTGCCAGCACGAGCGGGGGGGCCGCTGAGCAGTTCTTC.

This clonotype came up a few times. The CDR3, as DNA: TGTGCCAGCAGTTACTCGACGACAGTTTTGGGCGAGCAGTACTTC. This sequence encodes CASSYSTTVLGEQYF. The V call is TRBV6-2 or TRBV6-3, the J call TRBJ2-7, with D perhaps matching TRBD1 (5 bases). The CDR3 has 15 residues. Trimming cost V 0 bases and J 6 bases, with 15 bases left between them. CDR1 is MNHEY, CDR2 SVGEGT, per germline.

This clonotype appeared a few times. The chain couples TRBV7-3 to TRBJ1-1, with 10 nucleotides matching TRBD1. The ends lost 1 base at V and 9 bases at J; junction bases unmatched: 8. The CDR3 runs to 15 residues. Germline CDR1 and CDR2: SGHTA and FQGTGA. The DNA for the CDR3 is TGTGCCAGCAGCTTAAGACCAGGACAGGGGGAACAAGCTTTCTTT. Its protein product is CASSLRPGQGEQAFF.

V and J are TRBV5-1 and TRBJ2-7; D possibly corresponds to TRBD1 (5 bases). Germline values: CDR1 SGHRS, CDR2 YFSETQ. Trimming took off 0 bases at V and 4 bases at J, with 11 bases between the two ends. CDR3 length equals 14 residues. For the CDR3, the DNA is TGCGCCAGCAGCTTGGAAAGGGGCTATTACGAGCAGTACTTC. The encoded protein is CASSLERGYYEQYF.

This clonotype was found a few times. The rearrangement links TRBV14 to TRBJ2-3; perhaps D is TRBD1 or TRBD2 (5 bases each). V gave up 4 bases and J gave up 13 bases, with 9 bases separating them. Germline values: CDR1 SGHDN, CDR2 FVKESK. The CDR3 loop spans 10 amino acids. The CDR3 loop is CASSRDPEYF. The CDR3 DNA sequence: TGTGCCAGCAGCCGGGACCCGGAGTATTTT.

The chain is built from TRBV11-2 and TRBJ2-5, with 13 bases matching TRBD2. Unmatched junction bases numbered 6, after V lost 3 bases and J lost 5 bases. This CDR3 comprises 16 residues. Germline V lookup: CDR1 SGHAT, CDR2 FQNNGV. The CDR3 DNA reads TGTGCCAGCAGCTTGGGACTAGCGGGACCTCTGGAGACCCAGTACTTC. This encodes CASSLGLAGPLETQYF.

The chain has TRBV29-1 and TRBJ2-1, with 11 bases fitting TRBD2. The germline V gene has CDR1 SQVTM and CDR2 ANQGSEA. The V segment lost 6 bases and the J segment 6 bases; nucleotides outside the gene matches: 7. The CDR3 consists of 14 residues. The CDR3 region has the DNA TGCAGCGTCGAGGTAGCGGGAGGGGGCAATGAGCAGTTCTTC. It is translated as CSVEVAGGGNEQFF.

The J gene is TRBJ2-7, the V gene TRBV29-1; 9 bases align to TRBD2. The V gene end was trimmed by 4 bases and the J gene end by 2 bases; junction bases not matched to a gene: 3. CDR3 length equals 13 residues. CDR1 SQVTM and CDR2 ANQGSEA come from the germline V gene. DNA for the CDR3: TGCAGCGTTGCCGTAGCGGGAGCCTACGAGCAGTACTTC. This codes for CSVAVAGAYEQYF.

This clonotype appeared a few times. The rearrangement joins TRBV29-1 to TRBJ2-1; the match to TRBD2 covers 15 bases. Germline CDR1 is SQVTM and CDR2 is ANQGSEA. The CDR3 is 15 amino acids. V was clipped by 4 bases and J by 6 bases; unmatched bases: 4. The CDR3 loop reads CSVVGGLAGGNEQFF. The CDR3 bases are TGCAGCGTTGTAGGGGGACTAGCGGGAGGCAATGAGCAGTTCTTC.

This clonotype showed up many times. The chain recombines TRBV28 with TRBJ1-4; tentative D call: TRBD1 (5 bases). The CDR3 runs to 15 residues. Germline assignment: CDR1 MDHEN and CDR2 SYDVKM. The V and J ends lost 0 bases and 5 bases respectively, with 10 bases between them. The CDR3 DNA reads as TGTGCCAGCAGTTTATGGGGTCGGGGGAATGAAAAACTGTTTTTT. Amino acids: CASSLWGRGNEKLFF.

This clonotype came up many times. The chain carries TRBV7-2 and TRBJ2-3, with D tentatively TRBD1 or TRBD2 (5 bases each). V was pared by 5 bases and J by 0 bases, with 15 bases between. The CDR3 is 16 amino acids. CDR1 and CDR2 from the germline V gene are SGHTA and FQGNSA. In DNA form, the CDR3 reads TGTGCCAGCAGCATCGGGACCGGAAGGAGCACAGATACGCAGTATTTT. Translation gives CASSIGTGRSTDTQYF.

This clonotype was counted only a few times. The CDR3 coding sequence is TGTGCCAGCAGCCAGACTGGGTGGAATTCACCCCTCCACTTT. Residues: CASSQTGWNSPLHF. V is TRBV27 and J is TRBJ1-6; D remains ambiguous. Trimming removed 6 bases from V and 7 bases from J, with 13 bases in between. The CDR3 has 14 residues. From germline, CDR1 is MNHEY and CDR2 SMNVEV (reference sequence).

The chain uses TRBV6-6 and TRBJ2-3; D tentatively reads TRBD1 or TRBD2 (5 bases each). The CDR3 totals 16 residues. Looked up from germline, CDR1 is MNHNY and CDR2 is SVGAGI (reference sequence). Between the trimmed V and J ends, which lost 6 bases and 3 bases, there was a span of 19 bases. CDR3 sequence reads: CASSRGRGTTTDTQYF. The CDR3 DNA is TGTGCCAGCAGCCGAGGTAGAGGGACGACGACAGATACGCAGTATTTT.